Following are 23 T cell receptor beta chains from one sample sequenced in a study of regulatory T cells in long-lasting Graves disease. As to time point: newly diagnosed GD, antithyroid drugs for less than 3 months. PBMCs provided the RNA from which the TCR library was made. Combining iRepertoire HTBI primers with Arm-PCR of CDR3 regions, the authors built TCR beta libraries. One entry per CDR3 protein results from TCRdb running MiXCR on the multiplex PCR reads. The sample has about 440,000 distinct CDR3 sequences, roughly 17% seen once. The same sample was also used in a study of T cells in Graves' hyperthyroidism and ophthalmopathy.

The source was peripheral blood mononuclear cells (PBMCs), collected at new diagnosis, from a patient treated with antithyroid drugs. These TCRs come from a young woman with Graves disease.

In its sample, this clonotype was seen many times. The V call is TRBV12-3 or TRBV12-4, the J call TRBJ1-5, with D unclear. This CDR3 contains 13 residues. The V end was cut by 7 bases, the J end by 4 bases, with 11 bases between. The CDR3 spells CASTGRWNQPQHF. CDR3 nucleotides: TGTGCCAGCACCGGCCGGTGGAATCAGCCCCAGCATTTT.

This chain uses TRBV12-3 or TRBV12-4 with TRBJ1-1, with a tentative D call TRBD1 (5 bases). The CDR3 loop spans 13 amino acids. V was clipped by 7 bases and J by 7 bases, with 16 bases between them. The CDR3 spells CASTSGGQVEAFF. DNA of the CDR3: TGTGCCAGCACCTCGGGGGGTCAGGTTGAAGCTTTCTTT.

This clonotype was observed at least ten times. The genes are TRBV11-2 and TRBJ2-1; 10 positions agree with TRBD2. The CDR3 length is 15 residues. The ends lost 4 bases at V and 2 bases at J; junction bases unmatched: 2. In germline, CDR1 is SGHAT, CDR2 FQNNGV. The CDR3 bases are TGTGCCAGCAGCTATACTAGCGGGGCCTACAATGAGCAGTTCTTC. It specifies CASSYTSGAYNEQFF.

This clonotype was observed many times. The V gene is TRBV20-1, the J gene TRBJ2-1; 13 bases are shared with TRBD2. With 5 bases clipped from V and 4 bases from J, the junction kept 2 bases outside the gene matches. CDR3 length: 14 amino acids. Germline CDR1 and CDR2: DFQATT and SNEGSKA (reference sequence). The CDR3 reads CSAGLAGEYNEQFF. The CDR3, as DNA: TGCAGTGCTGGACTAGCGGGAGAGTACAATGAGCAGTTCTTC.

There are a few counts of this clonotype. A much bigger clone sits one base away, suggesting this may be a read error. The chain employs TRBV7-8 and TRBJ1-1, with TRBD1 identical over 10 bases. Germline lookup yields CDR1 SGHVS and CDR2 FQNEAQ. The CDR3 spans 15 residues. The chain's CDR3 is CASSLGTGGWTEASF. The DNA of the CDR3 is TGTGCCAGCAGCTTAGGGACAGGGGGATGGACTGAAGCTTCCTTT.

Worth noting for this clonotype: This may be a read error, as it is one base from a much larger clone. The V call is TRBV7-8, the J call TRBJ2-4, with TRBD2 as a possible D gene (6 bases). Near its end, the DNA agrees better with TRBJ2-1, so the J call may be wrong. Germline V gene sequence: CDR1 SGHVS, CDR2 FQNEAQ. There are 16 residues in the CDR3. CDR3 sequence: CASSSDRDSGGDEQFF. The CDR3 coding sequence is TGTGCCAGCAGCTCGGACCGGGACTCCGGCGGAGATGAGCAGTTCTTC.

This clonotype came up many times. The chain recombines TRBV28 with TRBJ1-4, with no clear D. Looked up from germline, CDR1 is MDHEN and CDR2 is SYDVKM. Trimming left V 5 bases short and J 5 bases short, with 18 bases between. The CDR3 runs 16 residues. As DNA, the CDR3 is TGTGCCAGCAGTCCCGTAAAGGACGGATGGAATGAAAAACTGTTTTTT. The encoded protein is CASSPVKDGWNEKLFF.

The CDR3, as DNA: TGCAGTGCTAGAGACCGCCGACTAGCGGGGTGTAGCTCAGATACGCAGTATTTT. Its translation is CSARDRRLAGCSSDTQYF. This chain links TRBV20-1 with TRBJ2-3; the match to TRBD2 covers 11 bases. Losses at the gene ends were 0 bases for V and 4 bases for J; bases not matched to a gene: 12. The CDR3 loop spans 18 amino acids. Germline V CDR1 and CDR2: DFQATT, SNEGSKA (reference sequence).

This clonotype was seen at least ten times. The genes are TRBV2 and TRBJ1-3; D call uncertain. Germline V gives CDR1 SNHLY, CDR2 FYNNEI. The length of the CDR3 is 13 residues. The V gene lost 7 bases and the J gene lost 4 bases, with 11 bases spanning the gap. The DNA of the CDR3 is TGTGCCAGCATCCTGCTTTCGGGAAACACCATATATTTT. It specifies CASILLSGNTIYF.

The rearrangement joins TRBV7-3 to TRBJ2-1, with D hard to call. This CDR3 contains 16 residues. V dropped 5 bases and J dropped 0 bases, with 14 bases sitting between them. The germline V gene encodes CDR1 SGHTA and CDR2 FQGTGA. This CDR3 is CASSLRAESSYNEQFF. As DNA, the CDR3 is TGTGCCAGCAGCCTTAGGGCCGAGAGCTCCTACAATGAGCAGTTCTTC.

There are many counts of this clonotype. The chain employs TRBV28 and TRBJ2-5, with a weak D call TRBD2 (6 bases). The CDR3 loop spans 12 amino acids. Germline lookup yields CDR1 MDHEN and CDR2 SYDVKM. V lost 4 bases to trimming and J lost 5 bases, with 8 bases between them. The CDR3 here is CASSYAGETQYF. Here the CDR3 DNA reads TGTGCCAGCAGTTACGCGGGGGAGACCCAGTACTTC.

The CDR3 reads CASSYYPSGPYEQYF. CDR3 coding DNA: TGTGCCAGCAGTTACTACCCTAGCGGCCCCTACGAGCAGTACTTC. The chain recombines TRBV6-2 or TRBV6-3 with TRBJ2-7, with 7 bases fitting TRBD2. CDR1 and CDR2 from the germline V gene are MNHEY and SVGEGT. V was clipped by 1 base and J by 2 bases; unmatched bases: 5. The CDR3 length is 15 residues.

This clonotype came up many times. This chain uses TRBV5-5 with TRBJ2-5, with 11 bases matching TRBD2. From germline, CDR1 is SGHKS and CDR2 YYEKEE (reference sequence). Trimming cost V 4 bases and J 3 bases; bases outside gene matches: 2. The CDR3 is made up of 14 amino acids. CDR3 DNA: TGTGCCAGCAGCCCGGGACTAGCGGAAGAGACCCAGTACTTC. Protein: CASSPGLAEETQYF.

Many counts were recorded for this clonotype. The chain recombines TRBV5-1 with TRBJ1-1; D ambiguous. Germline values: CDR1 SGHRS, CDR2 YFSETQ. The CDR3 totals 13 residues. V was pared by 5 bases and J by 7 bases, with 15 bases between. The chain's CDR3 is CASSSTLSSEAFF. In nucleotides, the CDR3 is TGCGCCAGCAGTAGTACCTTAAGTAGTGAAGCTTTCTTT. The full variable domain, completed using reference TRBV5-1 and TRBJ1-1, is KAGVTQTPRYLIKTRGQQVTLSCSPISGHRSVSWYQQTPGQGLQFLFEYFSETQRNKGNFPGRFSGRQFSNSRSEMNVSTLELGDSALYLCASSSTLSSEAFFGQGTRLTVV.

This clonotype was observed at least ten times. The chain joins TRBV7-8 to TRBJ2-1; D is possibly TRBD1 or TRBD2 (6 bases each). Between the trimmed V and J ends, which lost 5 bases and 4 bases, there was a span of 18 bases. The CDR3 is 16 amino acids. Per the germline V gene, CDR1 is SGHVS and CDR2 is FQNEAQ. CDR3 in amino acids: CASSDRLANRYNEQFF. DNA of the CDR3: TGTGCCAGCAGCGACAGGCTAGCGAATCGGTACAATGAGCAGTTCTTC. Together with reference TRBV7-8 and TRBJ2-1, the CDR3 gives the full variable domain: GAGVSQSPRYKVAKRGQDVALRCDPISGHVSLFWYQQALGQGPEFLTYFQNEAQLDKSGLPSDRFFAERPEGSVSTLKIQRTQQEDSAVYLCASSDRLANRYNEQFFGPGTRLTVL.

The rearrangement uses TRBV10-3 and TRBJ1-1; 8 bases are shared with TRBD1. The germline gives CDR1 ENHRY, CDR2 SYGVKD. With V trimmed by 10 bases and J by 0 bases, 4 bases remained unmatched. This CDR3 comprises 13 residues. DNA of the CDR3: TGTGCCACGGCGGGACAGGTGAACACTGAAGCTTTCTTT. It specifies CATAGQVNTEAFF.

This clonotype appeared many times. The chain uses TRBV5-1 and TRBJ1-1; D might be TRBD1 (5 bases). This CDR3 is built from 13 residues. From germline, CDR1 is SGHRS and CDR2 YFSETQ. Trimming stripped 4 bases from V and 7 bases from J, with 14 bases between. CDR3 in DNA: TGCGCCAGCAGCGGGGGGGAAAGGCTTGAAGCTTTCTTT. Translation: CASSGGERLEAFF. The whole variable domain, filled in from reference TRBV5-1 and TRBJ1-1, reads KAGVTQTPRYLIKTRGQQVTLSCSPISGHRSVSWYQQTPGQGLQFLFEYFSETQRNKGNFPGRFSGRQFSNSRSEMNVSTLELGDSALYLCASSGGERLEAFFGQGTRLTVV.

This clonotype was seen many times. This chain joins TRBV30 and TRBJ1-1, with TRBD1 as a possible D gene (6 bases). CDR1 GTSNPN and CDR2 SVGIG come from the germline V gene (reference sequence). The length of the CDR3 is 13 residues. Trimming cost V 4 bases and J 4 bases, with 13 bases left between them. The CDR3 sequence: CAWKGGLSTEAFF. DNA for the CDR3: TGTGCCTGGAAGGGGGGGTTGTCCACTGAAGCTTTCTTT.

Of note for this clonotype: This may be a read error: a much more frequent sequence differs by one nucleotide. The rearrangement links TRBV3-1 to TRBJ1-1; 7 bases line up with TRBD1. CDR1 and CDR2 from the germline V gene are LGHDT and YNNKEL (reference sequence). The CDR3 spans 15 residues. The CDR3 nucleotides read TGTGCCAGCAGCCACTCGACAGGGAGTCGCACTGGAGCTTTCTTT. This translates into CASSHSTGSRTGAFF.

This clonotype occurred many times. The rearrangement uses TRBV24-1 and TRBJ2-1; perhaps TRBD2 as D (5 bases). Trimming stripped 4 bases from V and 3 bases from J, with 15 bases between. Germline V gives CDR1 KGHDR, CDR2 SFDVKD. The CDR3 spans 16 residues. The DNA for the CDR3 is TGTGCCACCAGTGACCGGACTCCCGGTGGCTACAATGAGCAGTTCTTC. This translates into CATSDRTPGGYNEQFF.

This clonotype turned up a few times. The CDR3 loop reads CATSRVGSETQYF. CDR3 DNA: TGTGCCACCAGCAGAGTTGGTTCGGAGACCCAGTACTTC. The V call is TRBV15, the J call TRBJ2-5; no clear D gene. V was trimmed by 1 base and J by 5 bases, leaving 8 bases between them. The CDR3 is 13 amino acids. The V gene's germline CDR1 is LNHNV and CDR2 YYDKDF (reference sequence).

This clonotype appeared once. The rearrangement joins TRBV27 to TRBJ2-1; no reliable D call. Trimming removed 0 bases at V and 5 bases at J, with 5 bases between. CDR1 MNHEY and CDR2 SMNVEV come from the germline V gene (reference sequence). CDR3 size: 13 residues. CDR3 nucleotides: TGTGCCAGCAGTTTATCCCGGCACAATGAGCAGTTCTTC. This sequence encodes CASSLSRHNEQFF.

About this clonotype: This likely reflects a read error, since a far larger clone is one base away. The chain employs TRBV7-2 and TRBJ2-1; 8 nucleotides match TRBD1. Germline V CDR1 and CDR2: SGHTA, FQGNSA. V lost 0 bases to trimming and J lost 10 bases; unmatched junction nucleotides: 14. The CDR3 is 17 residues long. The CDR3 DNA sequence: TGTGCCAGCAGCTTAGCCCCGGTCCGGACAGGGAGCCACGAGCAGTTCTTC. This gives the protein CASSLAPVRTGSHEQFF.